These 29 T cell receptor beta chains came from one sample sequenced in a study of T cells in narcolepsy. Method: immunoSEQ multiplex PCR; TCRdb's copy keeps in-frame clones and lacks some. Here the sample spans 25,000 to 35,000 clones, about 90% being singletons. Sample: CD45RA- memory CD4+ T cells from PBMCs. All receptors derive from a human donor with narcolepsy.

The chain is built from TRBV5-1 and TRBJ1-2; 10 bases match TRBD1. This CDR3 has 16 residues. The ends lost 0 bases at V and 6 bases at J; junction bases unmatched: 8. Germline lookup yields CDR1 SGHRS and CDR2 YFSETQ. The chain's CDR3 is CASSLAWDRGADGYTF. Here the CDR3 DNA reads TGCGCCAGCAGCTTGGCCTGGGACAGGGGCGCAGATGGCTACACCTTC.

This chain uses TRBV5-6 with TRBJ2-7; the D gene is possibly TRBD1 (6 bases). The ends were cut back, 0 bases at V and 6 bases at J, with 13 bases in the middle. Germline V gene data show CDR1 as SGHDT and CDR2 as YYEEEE. The CDR3 sequence is 14 residues long. The CDR3 loop reads CASSLGGGRTEQYF. CDR3 nucleotide sequence: TGTGCCAGCAGCTTGGGAGGGGGACGGACCGAGCAGTACTTC.

The V call is TRBV4-1, the J call TRBJ1-2, with a tentative D call TRBD1 (6 bases). The V gene lost 3 bases and the J gene lost 4 bases, with 9 bases spanning the gap. In germline, CDR1 is MGHRA, CDR2 YSYEKL. This CDR3 region has 13 residues. The CDR3 DNA follows: TGCGCCAGCAGCCAGCGAGGGGGCTATGGCTACACCTTC. It is translated as CASSQRGGYGYTF.

The chain joins TRBV7-2 to TRBJ1-2, with D maybe TRBD1 (5 bases). Trimming took 7 bases from V and 4 from J, leaving 13 bases between them. CDR1 and CDR2 (germline): SGHTA, FQGNSA. This CDR3 spans 13 amino acids. This CDR3 is CASTPRDGYGYTF. The CDR3 nucleotides are TGTGCCAGCACGCCCCGGGACGGCTATGGCTACACCTTC.

The CDR3 DNA is TGCAGTGCTCCGACAGATACGCAGTATTTT. Protein: CSAPTDTQYF. V and J are TRBV20-1 and TRBJ2-3; no definite D call. The germline V gene has CDR1 DFQATT and CDR2 SNEGSKA (reference sequence). V lost 5 bases and J lost 3, with 3 bases in between. The CDR3 loop spans 10 amino acids.

V gene TRBV5-6 combines with J gene TRBJ2-7; D unclear. Germline loops: CDR1 SGHDT, CDR2 YYEEEE. CDR3 length: 11 amino acids. The V gene lost 7 bases and the J gene lost 3 bases, with 8 bases spanning the gap. The CDR3 DNA follows: TGTGCCAGCGGAACTGGCTACGAGCAGTACTTC. Amino acid sequence: CASGTGYEQYF. Using reference TRBV5-6 and TRBJ2-7 for the parts outside the CDR3, the full variable domain is DAGVTQSPTHLIKTRGQQVTLRCSPKSGHDTVSWYQQALGQGPQFIFQYYEEEERQRGNFPDRFSGHQFPNYSSELNVNALLLGDSALYLCASGTGYEQYFGPGTRLTVT.

The chain recombines TRBV29-1 with TRBJ1-2, with a tentative D call TRBD1 (6 bases). The germline CDR1 and CDR2 sequences are SQVTM and ANQGSEA. CDR3 length equals 13 residues. The V gene lost 1 base and the J gene lost 8 bases, with 14 bases spanning the gap. The DNA for the CDR3 is TGCAGCGTTGAAGTTGGCGGGGGGCAAGGCTACACCTTC. This sequence encodes CSVEVGGGQGYTF. The full variable domain, its missing parts supplied by reference TRBV29-1 and TRBJ1-2, is SAVISQKPSRDICQRGTSLTIQCQVDSQVTMMFWYRQQPGQSLTLIATANQGSEATYESGFVIDKFPISRPNLTFSTLTVSNMSPEDSSIYLCSVEVGGGQGYTFGSGTRLTVV.

The chain employs TRBV6-6 and TRBJ2-3, with 7 bases lining up with TRBD2. The V gene end was trimmed by 2 bases and the J gene end by 4 bases; junction bases not matched to a gene: 6. The CDR3 covers 15 residues. Germline V lookup: CDR1 MNHNY, CDR2 SVGAGI (reference sequence). CDR3 coding DNA: TGTGCCAGCAGTTACGGGGCGGGAGTCCCAGATACGCAGTATTTT. Amino acid sequence: CASSYGAGVPDTQYF.

The chain is built from TRBV7-8 and TRBJ2-3, with D perhaps assigned TRBD1 or TRBD2 (5 bases each). CDR3 size: 12 residues. CDR1 is SGHVS and CDR2 is FQNEAQ in the germline V gene. V lost 5 bases to trimming and J lost 9 bases, with 12 bases between them. The CDR3 is CASSLLGETQYF. The CDR3 nucleotides are TGTGCCAGCAGCCTCCTGGGGGAGACGCAGTATTTT.

V gene TRBV5-5 combines with J gene TRBJ2-3; TRBD2 matches at 9 bases. Germline V gives CDR1 SGHKS, CDR2 YYEKEE (reference sequence). J gave up 0 bases and V 2 bases, and 4 bases lay outside the gene matches. The CDR3 runs 16 residues. CDR3 nucleotides: TGTGCCAGCAGCTTACGACTAGCGGATAGCACAGATACGCAGTATTTT. Translated, it gives CASSLRLADSTDTQYF.

V gene TRBV2 combines with J gene TRBJ2-7; the D gene could be TRBD1 or TRBD2 (5 bases each). This CDR3 comprises 16 residues. The V end was cut by 8 bases, the J end by 1 base, with 21 bases between. The germline gives CDR1 SNHLY, CDR2 FYNNEI. Written as DNA, the CDR3 is TGTGCCAGCTTCCGTTTCGGCAGGGAGAAATCCTACGAGCAGTACTTC. The encoded protein is CASFRFGREKSYEQYF.

The chain joins TRBV5-5 to TRBJ2-1, with 7 bases matching TRBD2. The V gene end was trimmed by 3 bases and the J gene end by 4 bases; junction bases not matched to a gene: 7. The CDR3 contains 15 residues. The germline V gene has CDR1 SGHKS and CDR2 YYEKEE (reference sequence). CDR3 bases: TGTGCCAGCAGCTGGGGACTATCCCGTTACAATGAGCAGTTCTTC. It is translated as CASSWGLSRYNEQFF.

The chain combines TRBV4-3 with TRBJ1-2; D remains unclear. The germline V gene encodes CDR1 LGHNA and CDR2 YSLEER. This CDR3 has 15 residues. Trimming took 4 bases from V and 4 from J, leaving 16 bases between them. The CDR3 nucleotides are TGCGCCAGCAGCCTAGACCCAATCCACATCTATGGCTACACCTTC. Amino acids: CASSLDPIHIYGYTF.

The chain couples TRBV10-2 to TRBJ2-1; D is unresolved. CDR1 is WSHSY and CDR2 is SAAADI in the germline V gene. The CDR3 consists of 13 residues. V lost 7 bases and J 4 bases, leaving 11 bases between the germline ends. The CDR3 protein is CASTVPGYNEQFF. CDR3 in DNA: TGCGCCAGCACGGTACCCGGGTACAATGAGCAGTTCTTC.

The chain is built from TRBV9 and TRBJ2-1; D perhaps matches TRBD2 (6 bases). CDR3 length: 15 amino acids. Germline-derived CDR1 and CDR2 are SGDLS and YYNGEE. V was pared by 4 bases and J by 4 bases, with 15 bases between. CDR3 coding DNA: TGTGCCAGCAGCCCCGGGACTTTCAAATACAATGAGCAGTTCTTC. It encodes CASSPGTFKYNEQFF.

This sequence joins TRBV2 and TRBJ1-1, with 8 bases identical to TRBD1. J was trimmed by 1 base and V by 6 bases; bases with no gene match: 7. This CDR3 comprises 15 residues. CDR1 is SNHLY and CDR2 is FYNNEI in the germline V gene. CDR3 bases: TGTGCCAGCAGGACCGGACAGGGAGCGAACACTGAAGCTTTCTTT. The encoded protein is CASRTGQGANTEAFF.

This clone showed up just once. This rearrangement joins TRBV28 to TRBJ1-1, with 7 bases matching TRBD1. With V trimmed by 5 bases and J by 5 bases, 14 bases remained unmatched. This CDR3 contains 16 residues. Germline values: CDR1 MDHEN, CDR2 SYDVKM. The chain's CDR3 is CASSKAGTAGRTEAFF. In DNA, the CDR3 is TGTGCCAGCAGTAAAGCGGGGACAGCTGGGCGGACTGAAGCTTTCTTT.

The V gene is TRBV14, the J gene TRBJ1-1, with D hard to call. Germline CDR1 reads SGHDN; CDR2 reads FVKESK. There are 14 residues in the CDR3. Trimming shortened V by 1 base and J by 0 bases, and 6 bases separated the two germline ends. DNA of the CDR3: TGTGCCAGCAGCCAAGGGGGTATGAACACTGAAGCTTTCTTT. Protein product: CASSQGGMNTEAFF.

V is TRBV6-5 and J is TRBJ2-7, with D possibly matching TRBD2 (5 bases). With 4 bases removed from V and 5 bases from J, the gap between germline ends came to 6 bases. CDR1 is MNHEY, CDR2 SVGAGI, per germline. The CDR3 spans 11 residues. CDR3 loop: CASSSEDEQYF. The DNA for the CDR3 is TGTGCCAGCAGTTCGGAGGACGAGCAGTACTTC.

The chain combines TRBV7-9 with TRBJ2-1; 12 bases align to TRBD2. The junction had 2 bases not matched to a gene; V was cut back by 3 bases and J by 5 bases. CDR1 and CDR2 (germline): SEHNR, FQNEAQ (reference sequence). The length of the CDR3 is 15 residues. The CDR3 here is CASSFASGRDNEQFF. In DNA, the CDR3 is TGTGCCAGCAGCTTTGCTAGCGGGAGGGACAATGAGCAGTTCTTC.

The J gene is TRBJ2-3, the V gene TRBV19; D is perhaps TRBD1 (6 bases). The CDR3 has 13 residues. CDR1 LNHDA and CDR2 SQIVND come from the germline V gene (reference sequence). Between the trimmed V and J ends, which lost 5 bases and 6 bases, there was a span of 12 bases. The CDR3 DNA sequence: TGTGCCAGTAGTCCACAGGGCTCCGATACGCAGTATTTT. The encoded protein is CASSPQGSDTQYF.

The rearrangement uses TRBV10-2 and TRBJ2-1; 11 nucleotides match TRBD2. Germline lookup yields CDR1 WSHSY and CDR2 SAAADI. The CDR3 runs to 17 residues. V dropped 4 bases and J dropped 1; count of bases not matched to a gene: 6. CDR3 nucleotide sequence: TGCGCCAGCAGTGGTGAACTAGCGGGAGTGTCCTACAATGAGCAGTTCTTC. This encodes CASSGELAGVSYNEQFF.

The chain employs TRBV5-1 and TRBJ2-3; D ambiguous. V was cut by 0 bases and J by 0 bases, with 8 bases left in between. This CDR3 is built from 15 residues. CDR1 SGHRS and CDR2 YFSETQ come from the germline V gene. CDR3 in amino acids: CASSLASASTDTQYF. The CDR3, as DNA: TGCGCCAGCAGCTTGGCGTCAGCGAGCACAGATACGCAGTATTTT.

The chain has TRBV4-3 and TRBJ2-7, with D possibly being TRBD2 (5 bases). The germline V and J ends were trimmed by 4 bases and 1 base, with 11 bases remaining between them. The CDR3 length is 14 residues. Germline lookup yields CDR1 LGHNA and CDR2 YSLEER. The CDR3 protein is CASSPGQRSYEQYF. For the CDR3, the DNA is TGCGCCAGCAGCCCCGGTCAGCGGTCCTACGAGCAGTACTTC.

The CDR3 region has the DNA TGTGCCAGCAGTTCGAACCGGGACAGGGGGAACGAGCAGTACTTC. Translated: CASSSNRDRGNEQYF. This chain uses TRBV28 with TRBJ2-7; TRBD1 agrees at 11 bases. The CDR3 extends over 15 amino acids. V dropped 4 bases and J dropped 5; count of bases not matched to a gene: 7. Germline assignment: CDR1 MDHEN and CDR2 SYDVKM. The full variable domain, its missing parts supplied by reference TRBV28 and TRBJ2-7, is DVKVTQSSRYLVKRTGEKVFLECVQDMDHENMFWYRQDPGLGLRLIYFSYDVKMKEKGDIPEGYSVSREKKERFSLILESASTNQTSMYLCASSSNRDRGNEQYFGPGTRLTVT.

The chain links TRBV28 to TRBJ1-5; D is unclear. The CDR3 length is 15 residues. Germline-derived CDR1 and CDR2 are MDHEN and SYDVKM. Between the trimmed V and J ends, which lost 4 bases and 0 bases, there was a span of 10 bases. As DNA, the CDR3 is TGTGCCAGCAGTTCCCCTATTCGTAGCAATCAGCCCCAGCATTTT. It codes for CASSSPIRSNQPQHF.

The V and J genes are TRBV7-8 and TRBJ1-3, with 8 bases that match TRBD1. Germline V gene sequence: CDR1 SGHVS, CDR2 FQNEAQ. The CDR3 extends over 16 amino acids. Trimming cost V 4 bases and J 4 bases; bases outside gene matches: 9. CDR3 protein: CASSYTGGVEGNTIYF. The CDR3 nucleotides read TGTGCCAGCAGCTATACAGGGGGTGTTGAAGGAAACACCATATATTTT.

Regarding this clone: At one end the junction does not follow the germline gene, possibly because of a read error. V usage is TRBV7-2 and J usage is TRBJ2-1; 11 bases agree with TRBD2. This CDR3 region has 15 residues. In germline, CDR1 is SGHTA, CDR2 FQGNSA. The CDR3 DNA is TGTGCCAGCAGCCAACTAGCGGGGGCGGACAATGGGCAGTTCTTC. It specifies CASSQLAGADNGQFF. Full variable domain (remainder filled in from reference TRBV7-2 and TRBJ2-1): GAGVSQSPSNKVTEKGKDVELRCDPISGHTALYWYRQSLGQGLEFLIYFQGNSAPDKSGLPSDRFSAERTGGSVSTLTIQRTQQEDSAVYLCASSQLAGADNGQFFGPGTRLTVL.

The chain uses TRBV7-2 and TRBJ2-2; a possible D gene is TRBD2 (5 bases). Germline CDR1 SGHTA, CDR2 FQGNSA. Deletions cut 5 bases from V and 6 bases from J, with 19 bases between. CDR3 length: 16 amino acids. The CDR3 is CASSANPVLVSGELFF. CDR3 in DNA: TGTGCCAGCAGCGCCAACCCCGTACTAGTATCCGGGGAGCTGTTTTTT.